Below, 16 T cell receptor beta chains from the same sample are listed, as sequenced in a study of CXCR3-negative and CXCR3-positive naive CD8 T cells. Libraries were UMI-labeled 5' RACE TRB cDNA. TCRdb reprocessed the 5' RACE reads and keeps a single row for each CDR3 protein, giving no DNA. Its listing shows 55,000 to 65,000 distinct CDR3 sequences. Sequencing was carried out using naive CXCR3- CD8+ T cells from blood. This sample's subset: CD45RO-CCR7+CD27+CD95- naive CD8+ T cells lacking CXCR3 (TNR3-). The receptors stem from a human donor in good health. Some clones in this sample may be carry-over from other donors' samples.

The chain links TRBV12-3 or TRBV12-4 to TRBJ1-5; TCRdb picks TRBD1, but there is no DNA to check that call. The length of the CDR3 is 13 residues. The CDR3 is CASSGAVVQPQHF.

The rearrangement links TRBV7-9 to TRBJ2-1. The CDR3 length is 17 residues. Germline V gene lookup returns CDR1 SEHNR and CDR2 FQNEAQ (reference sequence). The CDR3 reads CASSLARTSESYNEQFF.

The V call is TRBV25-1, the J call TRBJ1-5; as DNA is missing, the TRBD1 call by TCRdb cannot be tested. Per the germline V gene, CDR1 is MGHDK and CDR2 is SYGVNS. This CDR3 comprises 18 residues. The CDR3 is CASSEGGWGSDSNQPQHF.

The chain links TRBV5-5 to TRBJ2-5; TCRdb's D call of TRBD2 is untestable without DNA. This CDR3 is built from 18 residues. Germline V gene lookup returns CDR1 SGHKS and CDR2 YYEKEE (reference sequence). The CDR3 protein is CASSFRFGLAGDSETQYF.

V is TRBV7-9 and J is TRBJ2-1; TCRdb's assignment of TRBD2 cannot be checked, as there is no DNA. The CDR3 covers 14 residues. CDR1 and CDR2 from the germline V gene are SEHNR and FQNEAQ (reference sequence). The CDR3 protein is CASRSGAGEDEQFF.

The CDR3 reads CASRGTGGAGELFF. V is TRBV7-3 and J is TRBJ2-2; the D call of TRBD1 rests on TCRdb alone, since no DNA is present to check it. The germline V gene encodes CDR1 SGHTA and CDR2 FQGTGA. The CDR3 is made up of 14 amino acids.

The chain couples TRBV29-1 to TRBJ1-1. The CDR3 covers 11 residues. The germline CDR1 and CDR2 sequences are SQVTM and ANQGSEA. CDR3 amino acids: CSVAEYTEAFF.

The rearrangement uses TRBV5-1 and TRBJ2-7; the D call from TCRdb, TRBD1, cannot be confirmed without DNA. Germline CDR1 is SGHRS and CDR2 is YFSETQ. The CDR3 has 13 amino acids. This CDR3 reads CASRAGEGSEQYF. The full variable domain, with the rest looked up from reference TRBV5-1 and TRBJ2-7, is KAGVTQTPRYLIKTRGQQVTLSCSPISGHRSVSWYQQTPGQGLQFLFEYFSETQRNKGNFPGRFSGRQFSNSRSEMNVSTLELGDSALYLCASRAGEGSEQYFGPGTRLTVT.

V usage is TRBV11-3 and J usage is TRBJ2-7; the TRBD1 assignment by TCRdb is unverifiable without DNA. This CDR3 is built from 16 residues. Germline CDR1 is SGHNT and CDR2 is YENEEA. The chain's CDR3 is CARRSTGDDLPYEQYF.

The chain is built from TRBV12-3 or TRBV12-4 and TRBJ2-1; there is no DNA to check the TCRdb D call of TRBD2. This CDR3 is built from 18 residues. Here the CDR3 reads CASSFHPPVAGPYNEQFF.

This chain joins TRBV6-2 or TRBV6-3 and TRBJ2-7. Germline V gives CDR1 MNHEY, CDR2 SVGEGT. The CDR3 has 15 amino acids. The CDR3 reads CASSWPRGSSYEQYF.

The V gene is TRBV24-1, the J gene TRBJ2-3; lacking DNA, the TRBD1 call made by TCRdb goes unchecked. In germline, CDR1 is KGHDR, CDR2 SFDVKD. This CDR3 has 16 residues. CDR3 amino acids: CATSDVRDRELDTQYF.

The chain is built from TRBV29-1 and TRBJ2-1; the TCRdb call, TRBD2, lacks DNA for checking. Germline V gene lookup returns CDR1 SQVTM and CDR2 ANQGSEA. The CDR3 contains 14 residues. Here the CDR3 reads CSVDKTSLSNEQFF.

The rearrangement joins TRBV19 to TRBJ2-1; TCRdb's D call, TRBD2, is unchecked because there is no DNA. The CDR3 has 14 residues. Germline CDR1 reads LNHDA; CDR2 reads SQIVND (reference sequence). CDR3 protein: CASSIRAAYNEQFF.

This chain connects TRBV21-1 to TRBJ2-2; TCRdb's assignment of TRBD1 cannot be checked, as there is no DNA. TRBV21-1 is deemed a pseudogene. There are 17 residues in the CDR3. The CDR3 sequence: CASSNPLGLTNTGELFF.

This CDR3 is CSARTPYNEQFF. The chain combines TRBV20-1 with TRBJ2-1. The CDR3 length is 12 residues. Per germline, CDR1 DFQATT and CDR2 SNEGSKA (reference sequence).